This T cell receptor (beta chain) was sequenced during a study of glioma-infiltrating T cells after dendritic cell vaccination. Study background: Patients received autologous tumor lysate-pulsed dendritic cell vaccination between the early 2000s and the early 2010s.

Time point of the sample: after dendritic cell vaccination, including at tumor progression/relapse. PBMC were collected before vaccination, two weeks after the third vaccination, and at progression. The PCR used 60 V beta and 13 J beta primers. The method was immunoSEQ multiplex PCR; TCRdb's version includes in-frame clones alone and lacks a portion of them. Here the sample spans tens of thousands of clones, over 75% being singletons. The germline V gene encodes CDR1 DFQATT and CDR2 SNEGSKA (reference sequence). Trimming removed 6 bases from V and 12 bases from J, with 15 bases in between. The CDR3 contains 11 residues.

The V gene is TRBV20-1, the J gene TRBJ2-1; D is ambiguous. This specimen was blood, taken after dendritic cell vaccination. The origin of this receptor is a human donor with glioblastoma. CDR3 sequence (DNA): TGCAGTGCCCAGACGTGGCCGGGGCAGTTCTTC. Amino acid sequence: CSAQTWPGQFF.